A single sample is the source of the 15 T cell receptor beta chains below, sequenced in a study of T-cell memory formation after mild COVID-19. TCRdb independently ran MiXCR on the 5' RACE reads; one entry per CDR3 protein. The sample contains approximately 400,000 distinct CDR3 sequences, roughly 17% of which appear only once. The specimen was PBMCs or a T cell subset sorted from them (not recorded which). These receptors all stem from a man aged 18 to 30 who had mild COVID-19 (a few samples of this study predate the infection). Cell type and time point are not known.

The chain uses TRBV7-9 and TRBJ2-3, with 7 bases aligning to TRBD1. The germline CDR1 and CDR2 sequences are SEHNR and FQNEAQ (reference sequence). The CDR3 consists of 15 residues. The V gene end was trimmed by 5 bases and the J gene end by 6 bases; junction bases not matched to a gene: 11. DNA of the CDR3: TGTGCCAGCAGCCTACGACAGGGTCCTGTGGATACGCAGTATTTT. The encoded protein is CASSLRQGPVDTQYF. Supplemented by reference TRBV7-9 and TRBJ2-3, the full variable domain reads DTGVSQNPRHKITKRGQNVTFRCDPISEHNRLYWYRQTLGQGPEFLTYFQNEAQLEKSRLLSDRFSAERPKGSFSTLEIQRTEQGDSAMYLCASSLRQGPVDTQYFGPGTRLTVL.

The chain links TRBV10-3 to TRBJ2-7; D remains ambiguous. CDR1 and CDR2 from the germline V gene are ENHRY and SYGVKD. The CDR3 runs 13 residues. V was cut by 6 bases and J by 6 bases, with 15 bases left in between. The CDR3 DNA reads TGTGCCATCAGGTCCCCGACACGTCGCGAGCAGTACGTC. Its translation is CAIRSPTRREQYV.

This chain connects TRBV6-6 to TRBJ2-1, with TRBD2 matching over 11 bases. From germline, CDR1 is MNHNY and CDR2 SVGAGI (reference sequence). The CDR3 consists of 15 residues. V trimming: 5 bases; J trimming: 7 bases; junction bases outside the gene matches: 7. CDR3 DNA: TGTGCCAGCAGTCAAACTAGCGGGGGCGAGAATGAGCAGTTCTTC. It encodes CASSQTSGGENEQFF.

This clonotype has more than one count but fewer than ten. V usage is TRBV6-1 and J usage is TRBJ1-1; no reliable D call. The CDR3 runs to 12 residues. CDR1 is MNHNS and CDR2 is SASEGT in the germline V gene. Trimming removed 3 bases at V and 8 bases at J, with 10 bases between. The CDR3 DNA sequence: TGTGCCAGCAGTGACTTCGAGAGAGAAGCTTTCTTT. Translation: CASSDFEREAFF.

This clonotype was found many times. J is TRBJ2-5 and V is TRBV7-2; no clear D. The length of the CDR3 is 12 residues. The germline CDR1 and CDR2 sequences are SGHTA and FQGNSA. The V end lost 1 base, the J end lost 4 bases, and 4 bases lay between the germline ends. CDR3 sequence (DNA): TGTGCCAGCAGCTTAGTAGTAGAGACCCAGTACTTC. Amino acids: CASSLVVETQYF. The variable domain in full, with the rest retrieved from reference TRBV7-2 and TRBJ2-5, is GAGVSQSPSNKVTEKGKDVELRCDPISGHTALYWYRQSLGQGLEFLIYFQGNSAPDKSGLPSDRFSAERTGGSVSTLTIQRTQQEDSAVYLCASSLVVETQYFGPGTRLLVL.

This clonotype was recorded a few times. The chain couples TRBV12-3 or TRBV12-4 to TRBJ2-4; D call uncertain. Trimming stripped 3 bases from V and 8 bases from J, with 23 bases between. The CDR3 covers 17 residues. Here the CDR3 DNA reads TGTGCCAGCAGTTTCTCCCGTCCCCGCCTGGAAGAAGACATTCAGTACTTC. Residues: CASSFSRPRLEEDIQYF.

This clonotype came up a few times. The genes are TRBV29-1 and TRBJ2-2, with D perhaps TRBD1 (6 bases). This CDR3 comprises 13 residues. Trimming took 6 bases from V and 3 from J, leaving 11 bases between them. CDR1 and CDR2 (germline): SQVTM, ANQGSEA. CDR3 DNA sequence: TGCAGCGTGGTTTACAGGGACACCGGGGAGCTGTTTTTT. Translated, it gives CSVVYRDTGELFF.

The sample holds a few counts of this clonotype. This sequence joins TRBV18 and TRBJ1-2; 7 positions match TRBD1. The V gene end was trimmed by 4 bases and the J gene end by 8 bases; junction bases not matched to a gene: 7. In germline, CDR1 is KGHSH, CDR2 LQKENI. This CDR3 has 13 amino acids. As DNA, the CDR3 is TGTGCCAGCTCACTTCAGGGGGAACGGGGCTACACCTTC. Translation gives CASSLQGERGYTF. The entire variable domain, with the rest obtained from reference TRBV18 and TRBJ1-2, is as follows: NAGVMQNPRHLVRRRGQEARLRCSPMKGHSHVYWYRQLPEEGLKFMVYLQKENIIDESGMPKERFSAEFPKEGPSILRIQQVVRGDSAAYFCASSLQGERGYTFGSGTRLTVV.

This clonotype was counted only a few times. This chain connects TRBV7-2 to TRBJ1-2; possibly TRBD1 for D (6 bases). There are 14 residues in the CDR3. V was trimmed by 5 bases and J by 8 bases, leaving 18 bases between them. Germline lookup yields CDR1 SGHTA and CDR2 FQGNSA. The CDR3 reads CASSLWGGLYGYTF. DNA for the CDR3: TGTGCCAGCAGCCTTTGGGGGGGGCTGTACGGCTACACCTTC.

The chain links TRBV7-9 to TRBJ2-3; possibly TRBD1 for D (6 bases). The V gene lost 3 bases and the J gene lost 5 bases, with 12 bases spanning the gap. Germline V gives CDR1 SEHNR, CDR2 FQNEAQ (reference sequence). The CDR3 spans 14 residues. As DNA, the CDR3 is TGTGCCAGCAGCTTTCTACAGGGATTAGATACGCAGTATTTT. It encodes CASSFLQGLDTQYF.

Written as DNA, the CDR3 is TGTGCCAGCAGTTTACCCTCAGGATATGGCTACACCTTC. It is translated as CASSLPSGYGYTF. The J gene is TRBJ1-2, the V gene TRBV27, with D hard to call. CDR1 MNHEY and CDR2 SMNVEV come from the germline V gene (reference sequence). Trimming pared 2 bases from V and 5 bases from J, leaving 9 bases between. The CDR3 contains 13 residues.

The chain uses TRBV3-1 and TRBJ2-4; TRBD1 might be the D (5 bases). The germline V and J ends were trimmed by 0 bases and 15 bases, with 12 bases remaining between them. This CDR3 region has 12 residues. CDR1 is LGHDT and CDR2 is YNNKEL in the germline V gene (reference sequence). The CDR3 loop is CASSQEWGPRYF. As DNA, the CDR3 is TGTGCCAGCAGCCAAGAATGGGGCCCTCGGTACTTC.

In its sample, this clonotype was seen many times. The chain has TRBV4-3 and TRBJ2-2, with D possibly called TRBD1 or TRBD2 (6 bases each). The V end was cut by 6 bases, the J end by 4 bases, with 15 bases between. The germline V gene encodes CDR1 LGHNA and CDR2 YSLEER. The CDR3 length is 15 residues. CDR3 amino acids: CASSPRGAVTGELFF. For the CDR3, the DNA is TGCGCCAGCAGTCCTAGGGGGGCTGTCACCGGGGAGCTGTTTTTT.

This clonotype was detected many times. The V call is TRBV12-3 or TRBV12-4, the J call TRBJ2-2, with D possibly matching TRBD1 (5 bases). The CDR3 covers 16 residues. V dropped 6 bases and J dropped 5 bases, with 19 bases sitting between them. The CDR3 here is CASSPTRAFGTGELFF. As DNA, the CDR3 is TGTGCCAGCAGCCCAACCAGGGCCTTCGGGACCGGGGAGCTGTTTTTT.

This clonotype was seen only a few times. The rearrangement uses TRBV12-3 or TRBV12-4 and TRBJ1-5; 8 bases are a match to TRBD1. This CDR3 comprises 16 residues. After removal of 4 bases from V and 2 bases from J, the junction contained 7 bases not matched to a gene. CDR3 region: CASSSDTGGGNQPQHF. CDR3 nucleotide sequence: TGTGCCAGCAGTTCCGATACAGGGGGTGGCAATCAGCCCCAGCATTTT.